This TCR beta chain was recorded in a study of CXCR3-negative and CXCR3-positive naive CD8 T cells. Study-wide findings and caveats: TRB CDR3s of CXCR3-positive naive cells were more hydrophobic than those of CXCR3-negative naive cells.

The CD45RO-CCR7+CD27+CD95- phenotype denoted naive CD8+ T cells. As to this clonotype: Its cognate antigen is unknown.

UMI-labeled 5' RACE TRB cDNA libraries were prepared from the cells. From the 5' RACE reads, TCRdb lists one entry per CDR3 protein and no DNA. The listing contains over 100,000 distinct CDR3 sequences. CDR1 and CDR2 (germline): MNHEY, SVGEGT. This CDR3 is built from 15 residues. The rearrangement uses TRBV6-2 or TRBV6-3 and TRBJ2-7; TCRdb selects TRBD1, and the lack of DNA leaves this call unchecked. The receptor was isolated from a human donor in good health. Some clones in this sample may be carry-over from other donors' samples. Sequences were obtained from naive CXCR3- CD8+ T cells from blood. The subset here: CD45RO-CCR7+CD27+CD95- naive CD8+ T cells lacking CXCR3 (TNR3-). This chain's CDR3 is CASSSRRTLTYEQYF.